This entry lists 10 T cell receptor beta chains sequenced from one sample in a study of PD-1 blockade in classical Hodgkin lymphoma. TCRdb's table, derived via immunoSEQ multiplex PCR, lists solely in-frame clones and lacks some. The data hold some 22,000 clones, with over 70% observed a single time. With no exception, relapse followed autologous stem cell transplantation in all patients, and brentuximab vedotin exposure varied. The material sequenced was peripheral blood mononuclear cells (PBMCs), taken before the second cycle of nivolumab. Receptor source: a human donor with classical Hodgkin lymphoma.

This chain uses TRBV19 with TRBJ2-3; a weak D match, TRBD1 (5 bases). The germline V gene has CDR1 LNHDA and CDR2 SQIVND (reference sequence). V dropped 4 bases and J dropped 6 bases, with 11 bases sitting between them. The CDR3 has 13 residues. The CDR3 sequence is CASSTLDKDTQYF. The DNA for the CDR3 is TGTGCCAGTAGTACACTGGACAAGGATACGCAGTATTTT.

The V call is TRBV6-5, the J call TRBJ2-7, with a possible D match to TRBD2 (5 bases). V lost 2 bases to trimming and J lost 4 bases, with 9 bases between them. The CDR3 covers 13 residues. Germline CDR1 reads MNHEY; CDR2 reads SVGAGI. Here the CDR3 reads CASSYERGYEQYF. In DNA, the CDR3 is TGTGCCAGCAGTTACGAAAGAGGGTACGAGCAGTACTTC.

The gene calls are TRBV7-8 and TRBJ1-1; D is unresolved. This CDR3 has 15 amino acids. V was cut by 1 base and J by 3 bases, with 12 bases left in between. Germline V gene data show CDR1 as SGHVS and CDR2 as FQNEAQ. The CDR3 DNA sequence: TGTGCCAGCAGCTTAGTAGCTACGGAGGACACTGAAGCTTTCTTT. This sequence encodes CASSLVATEDTEAFF.

CDR3 nucleotide sequence: TGTGCCAGCGCGAAGGGACAGGGGACCTACGAGCAGTACTTC. This encodes CASAKGQGTYEQYF. The chain joins TRBV19 to TRBJ2-7; 10 nucleotides align to TRBD1. CDR1 is LNHDA, CDR2 SQIVND, per germline (reference sequence). The CDR3 covers 14 residues. The V gene end was trimmed by 9 bases and the J gene end by 2 bases; junction bases not matched to a gene: 7.

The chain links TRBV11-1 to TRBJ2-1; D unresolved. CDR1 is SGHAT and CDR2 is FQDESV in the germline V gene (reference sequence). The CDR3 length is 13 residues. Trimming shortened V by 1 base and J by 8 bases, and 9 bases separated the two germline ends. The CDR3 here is CASSLGRSYEQFF. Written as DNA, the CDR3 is TGTGCCAGCAGCTTAGGTAGATCCTATGAGCAGTTCTTC.

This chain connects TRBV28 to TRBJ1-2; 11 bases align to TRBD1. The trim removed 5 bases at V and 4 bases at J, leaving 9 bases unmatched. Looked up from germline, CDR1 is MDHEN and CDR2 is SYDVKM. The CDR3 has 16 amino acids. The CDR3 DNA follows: TGTGCCAGCAGTCCGGGAACCGGGACAGGGGGCTATGGCTACACCTTC. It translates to CASSPGTGTGGYGYTF.

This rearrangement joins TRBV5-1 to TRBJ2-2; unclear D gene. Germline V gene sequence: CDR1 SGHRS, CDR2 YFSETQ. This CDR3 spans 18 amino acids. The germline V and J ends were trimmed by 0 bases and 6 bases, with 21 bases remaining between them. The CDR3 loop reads CASSLVLFMSPASGELFF. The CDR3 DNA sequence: TGCGCCAGCAGCTTGGTTCTCTTTATGTCGCCTGCGTCCGGGGAGCTGTTTTTT.

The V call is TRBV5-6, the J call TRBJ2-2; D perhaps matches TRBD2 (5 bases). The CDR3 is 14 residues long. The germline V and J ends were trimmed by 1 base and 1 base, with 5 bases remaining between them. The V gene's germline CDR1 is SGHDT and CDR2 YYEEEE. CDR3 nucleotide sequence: TGTGCCAGCAGCTTGAGCGGGAACACCGGGGAGCTGTTTTTT. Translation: CASSLSGNTGELFF. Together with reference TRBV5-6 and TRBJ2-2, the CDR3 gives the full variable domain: DAGVTQSPTHLIKTRGQQVTLRCSPKSGHDTVSWYQQALGQGPQFIFQYYEEEERQRGNFPDRFSGHQFPNYSSELNVNALLLGDSALYLCASSLSGNTGELFFGEGSRLTVL.

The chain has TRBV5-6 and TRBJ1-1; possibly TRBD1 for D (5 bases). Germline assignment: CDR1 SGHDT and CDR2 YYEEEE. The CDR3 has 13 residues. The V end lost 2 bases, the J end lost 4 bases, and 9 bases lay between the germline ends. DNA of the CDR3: TGTGCCAGCAGCTTCGGGAGGGGCACTGAAGCTTTCTTT. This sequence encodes CASSFGRGTEAFF.

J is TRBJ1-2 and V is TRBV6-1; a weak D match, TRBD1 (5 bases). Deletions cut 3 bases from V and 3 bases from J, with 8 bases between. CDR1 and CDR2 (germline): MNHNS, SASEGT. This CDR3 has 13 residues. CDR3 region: CASSETVDYGYTF. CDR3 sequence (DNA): TGTGCCAGCAGTGAGACAGTAGACTATGGCTACACCTTC.